This T cell receptor beta chain was recorded in a study of T cell repertoires in cytomegalovirus infection. The overall study: An indication of both CMV infection and matching HLA type came from public TCR beta signatures.

Concerning this clonotype: Its antigen remains unknown.

Each CDR3 protein gets one entry after TCRdb re-called the reads with MiXCR. In the table there are a few hundred thousand distinct CDR3 sequences, around 40% of which are singletons. Germline CDR1 and CDR2: SGHTA and FQGNSA. This CDR3 comprises 13 residues. V was trimmed by 3 bases and J by 3 bases, leaving 7 bases between them. The TCR was taken from a human donor in good health (CMV status not recorded). Some clones in this sample may be carry-over from other donors' samples. Sequencing was performed on cultured PBMCs, taken from culture after CMV antigen stimulation. The chain couples TRBV7-2 to TRBJ2-3; D is ambiguous. The CDR3 nucleotides read TGTGCCAGCAGCTTCGCGACGACAGATACGCAGTATTTT. Residues: CASSFATTDTQYF. Complete variable domain (other parts from reference TRBV7-2 and TRBJ2-3): GAGVSQSPSNKVTEKGKDVELRCDPISGHTALYWYRQSLGQGLEFLIYFQGNSAPDKSGLPSDRFSAERTGGSVSTLTIQRTQQEDSAVYLCASSFATTDTQYFGPGTRLTVL.